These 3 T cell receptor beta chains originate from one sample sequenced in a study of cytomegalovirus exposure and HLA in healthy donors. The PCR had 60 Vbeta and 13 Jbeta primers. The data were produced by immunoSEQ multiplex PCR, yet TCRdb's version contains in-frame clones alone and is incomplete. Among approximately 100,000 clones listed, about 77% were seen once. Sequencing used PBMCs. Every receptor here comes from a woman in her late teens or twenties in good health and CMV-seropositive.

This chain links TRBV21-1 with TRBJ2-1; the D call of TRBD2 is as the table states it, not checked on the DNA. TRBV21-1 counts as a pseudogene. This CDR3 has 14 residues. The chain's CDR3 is CASSMSGIYNEQFF. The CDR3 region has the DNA TGTGCCAGCAGCATGTCGGGGATATACAATGAGCAGTTCTTC.

In DNA form, the CDR3 reads TGTGCCAGCAGTTTTAGCGGGAGTTCCGCCGGGGAGCTGTTTTTT. Amino acid sequence: CASSFSGSSAGELFF. The V call is TRBV27, the J call TRBJ2-2; 9 bases fit TRBD2. Looked up from germline, CDR1 is MNHEY and CDR2 is SMNVEV (reference sequence). The V and J ends lost 3 bases and 6 bases, in that order; junction bases with no gene match: 5. The CDR3 extends over 15 amino acids.

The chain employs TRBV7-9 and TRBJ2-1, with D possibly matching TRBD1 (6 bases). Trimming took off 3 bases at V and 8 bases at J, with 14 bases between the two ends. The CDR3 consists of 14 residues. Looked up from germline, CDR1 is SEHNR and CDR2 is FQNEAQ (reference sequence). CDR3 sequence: CASSFGVKGDEQFF. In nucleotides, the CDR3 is TGTGCCAGCAGCTTCGGTGTGAAGGGGGATGAGCAGTTCTTC.